What follows are 7 T cell receptor beta chains derived from one specimen sequenced in a study of control samples from healthy donors and cancer patients. Assay used: immunoSEQ multiplex PCR; TCRdb lists only in-frame clones, some missing. Of some 120,000 clones listed, around 86% are singletons. Sequenced material: blood. The receptor source for this set is a man between 40 and 49 years old in good health.

V and J are TRBV4-1 and TRBJ2-7; D is perhaps TRBD2 (5 bases). Per the germline V gene, CDR1 is MGHRA and CDR2 is YSYEKL. The CDR3 totals 16 residues. V was pared by 2 bases and J by 1 base, with 15 bases between. Here the CDR3 DNA reads TGCGCCAGCAGCCAAATCTGGGGAGTAGGATCCTACGAGCAGTACTTC. It specifies CASSQIWGVGSYEQYF.

The chain links TRBV5-4 to TRBJ1-2, with 11 bases lining up with TRBD1. The germline gives CDR1 SGHNT, CDR2 YYREEE (reference sequence). V was clipped by 4 bases and J by 8 bases; unmatched bases: 4. The CDR3 is 13 amino acids. The CDR3 sequence is CASSRDRGEGYTF. The CDR3 DNA is TGTGCCAGCAGCCGGGACAGGGGGGAGGGCTACACCTTC. The entire variable domain, with the rest obtained from reference TRBV5-4 and TRBJ1-2, is as follows: ETGVTQSPTHLIKTRGQQVTLRCSSQSGHNTVSWYQQALGQGPQFIFQYYREEENGRGNFPPRFSGLQFPNYSSELNVNALELDDSALYLCASSRDRGEGYTFGSGTRLTVV.

V gene TRBV25-1 combines with J gene TRBJ2-5; 11 nucleotides align to TRBD2. After removal of 3 bases from V and 2 bases from J, the junction contained 8 bases not matched to a gene. Germline lookup yields CDR1 MGHDK and CDR2 SYGVNS. This CDR3 region has 17 residues. Written as DNA, the CDR3 is TGTGCCAGCAGTGAGAAAGTAGCGGGGGGGCATCAAGAGACCCAGTACTTC. Translating it yields CASSEKVAGGHQETQYF.

V and J are TRBV7-8 and TRBJ2-4; TRBD2 is a possible D gene (5 bases). The germline V gene has CDR1 SGHVS and CDR2 FQNEAQ. The CDR3 totals 14 residues. The V gene lost 5 bases and the J gene lost 8 bases, with 16 bases spanning the gap. CDR3 sequence: CASSPGVGWDIQYF. The CDR3 DNA sequence: TGTGCCAGCAGCCCCGGGGTCGGGTGGGACATTCAGTACTTC. The entire variable domain, with the rest obtained from reference TRBV7-8 and TRBJ2-4, is as follows: GAGVSQSPRYKVAKRGQDVALRCDPISGHVSLFWYQQALGQGPEFLTYFQNEAQLDKSGLPSDRFFAERPEGSVSTLKIQRTQQEDSAVYLCASSPGVGWDIQYFGAGTRLSVL.

The sample holds one count of this clone. The chain employs TRBV15 and TRBJ1-2; a possible D gene is TRBD1 (6 bases). V dropped 6 bases and J dropped 7 bases, with 24 bases sitting between them. Germline V gene data show CDR1 as LNHNV and CDR2 as YYDKDF (reference sequence). The CDR3 consists of 16 residues. The CDR3: CATRDLQGTSLGGYTF. The CDR3 DNA follows: TGTGCCACCAGGGACCTACAGGGTACCTCTTTGGGTGGCTACACCTTC.

The gene calls are TRBV4-3 and TRBJ2-5, with a possible D match to TRBD2 (6 bases). In germline, CDR1 is LGHNA, CDR2 YSLEER. The CDR3 has 16 residues. Trimming removed 0 bases from V and 4 bases from J, with 15 bases in between. DNA of the CDR3: TGCGCCAGCAGCCAAGATTACGGGAGCAGGGCAGAGACCCAGTACTTC. This encodes CASSQDYGSRAETQYF.

The CDR3 sequence is CASSFLTNEKLFF. The CDR3 coding sequence is TGTGCCAGCAGTTTCCTAACTAATGAAAAACTGTTTTTT. This chain connects TRBV6-5 to TRBJ1-4, with D uncertain. The CDR3 loop spans 13 amino acids. CDR1 MNHEY and CDR2 SVGAGI come from the germline V gene. Trimming cost V 4 bases and J 1 base, with 4 bases left between them.